A selection of T cell receptor beta chains follows, all from one sample in a study of shared clonotypes between healthy human individuals. The data were produced by immunoSEQ multiplex PCR, yet TCRdb's version contains in-frame clones alone and is incomplete. The table shows about 2.3 million clones, with roughly 93% occurring only once. Sequencing used naive CD4+ T cells from PBMCs. These TCRs come from a man younger than 35 in good health. Some clones in this sample may be carry-over from other donors' samples. Both conserved end residues are part of each CDR3. The D gene is left open where the match is weak. The size of a clone is reported for some rows only, either as once, few or many, or as a class for expanded clones.

J gene	clone size	CDR3 length	V gene	D gene	CDR3 protein	CDR3 DNA
TRBJ2-1	-	16	TRBV27	-	CASSRGRDRVSNEQFF	TGTGCCAGCAGTAGAGGGCGGGACAGAGTAAGTAATGAGCAGTTCTTC
TRBJ2-3	-	15	TRBV2	TRBD1	CASRRTGYLTDTQYF	TGTGCCAGTCGCAGGACAGGGTACCTTACAGATACGCAGTATTTT
TRBJ2-1	-	14	TRBV5-1	TRBD2	CASSPPTTSDEQFF	TGCGCCAGCAGCCCACCTACGACTAGCGATGAGCAGTTCTTC
TRBJ1-1	few	13	TRBV5-1	-	CASSLDPVTEAFF	TGCGCCAGCAGCTTGGACCCCGTCACTGAAGCTTTCTTT
TRBJ2-3	-	17	TRBV7-9	-	CASSLADSRVVTDTQYF	TGTGCCAGCAGCTTAGCAGATAGCAGGGTTGTCACAGATACGCAGTATTTT
TRBJ2-5	-	14	TRBV5-8	-	CASSFTSTTGTQYF	TGTGCCAGCAGCTTTACTAGCACAACCGGGACCCAGTACTTC
TRBJ2-7	-	11	TRBV7-9	-	CASSLRREQYF	TGTGCCAGCAGCCTCCGACGCGAGCAGTACTTC
TRBJ2-7	-	15	TRBV4-1	-	CASSPLGTGLGEQYF	TGCGCCAGCAGCCCCCTGGGGACGGGTCTAGGCGAGCAGTACTTC
TRBJ1-2	-	14	TRBV5-1	-	CASSLDRENYGYTF	TGCGCCAGCAGCTTGGACAGGGAGAACTATGGCTACACCTTC
TRBJ1-2	-	15	TRBV7-9	TRBD1	CASSLYSGGNYGYTF	TGTGCCAGCAGCTTATATTCAGGGGGCAACTATGGCTACACCTTC
TRBJ1-1	-	13	TRBV21-1	-	CASSKARSAEAFF	TGTGCCAGCAGTAAAGCCAGAAGTGCCGAAGCTTTCTTT
TRBJ1-2	few	15	TRBV9	-	CASSVGAGRDYGYTF	TGTGCCAGCAGCGTAGGTGCGGGGCGCGACTATGGCTACACCTTC
TRBJ1-2	-	16	TRBV28	TRBD1	CASSLFPPGQVYGYTF	TGTGCCAGCAGTTTATTTCCCCCGGGACAGGTCTATGGCTACACCTTC
TRBJ1-3	-	17	TRBV10-3	-	CAISESLNHLSGNTIYF	TGTGCCATCAGTGAGTCCCTCAACCATCTCTCTGGAAACACCATATATTTT
TRBJ1-5	few	11	TRBV28	-	CASSFEGKQHF	TGTGCCAGCAGTTTTGAGGGGAAGCAGCATTTT
TRBJ2-7	-	15	TRBV7-6	-	CASSPGGQSFYEQYF	TGTGCCAGCAGCCCCGGGGGACAGAGTTTCTACGAGCAGTACTTC
TRBJ2-7	-	16	TRBV5-1	TRBD1	CASSLETGVSLYEQYF	TGCGCCAGCAGCTTGGAGACAGGGGTATCACTCTACGAGCAGTACTTC
TRBJ2-1	-	14	TRBV27	-	CASSFRGLSSGQFF	TGTGCCAGCAGTTTTCGGGGACTCTCCTCAGGGCAGTTCTTC
TRBJ2-7	-	16	TRBV5-1	-	CASSLAVGRASYEQYF	TGCGCCAGCAGCTTGGCCGTAGGCAGGGCTTCCTACGAGCAGTACTTC
TRBJ2-2	-	13	TRBV6-6	-	CASSYVTFGELFF	TGTGCCAGCAGTTATGTGACGTTCGGGGAGCTGTTTTTT
TRBJ1-1	-	14	TRBV4-3	TRBD1	CASSQGDRGTEAFF	TGCGCCAGCAGCCAAGGAGACAGGGGCACTGAAGCTTTCTTT
TRBJ1-1	-	15	TRBV5-1	-	CASSSERSRDTEAFF	TGCGCCAGCAGCTCGGAAAGGTCCCGGGACACTGAAGCTTTCTTT
TRBJ2-3	once	14	TRBV5-1	-	CASSELASTDTQYF	TGCGCCAGCAGCGAACTTGCTAGCACAGATACGCAGTATTTT
TRBJ2-1	-	15	TRBV4-3	-	CASSPHPSSYNEQFF	TGCGCCAGCAGCCCTCACCCGAGCTCCTACAATGAGCAGTTCTTC
TRBJ2-1	-	16	TRBV18	TRBD1	CASSLLGGYSYNEQFF	TGTGCCAGCTCACTTCTAGGGGGCTACTCCTACAATGAGCAGTTCTTC
TRBJ2-1	-	16	TRBV7-2	TRBD2	CASSSRSGRSYNEQFF	TGTGCCAGCAGCTCCCGTAGCGGGAGATCCTACAATGAGCAGTTCTTC
TRBJ2-5	-	15	TRBV18	-	CASSPPGARGETQYF	TGTGCCAGCTCACCACCGGGGGCGAGGGGAGAGACCCAGTACTTC
TRBJ1-1	-	13	TRBV9	-	CASSVARGTEAFF	TGTGCCAGCAGCGTAGCTCGGGGCACTGAAGCTTTCTTT
TRBJ2-3	-	18	TRBV4-2	TRBD2	CASSQEPGLAGNTDTQYF	TGTGCCAGCAGCCAGGAACCTGGACTAGCGGGAAACACAGATACGCAGTATTTT
TRBJ1-1	-	16	TRBV25-1	-	CASTPFSGGAKAEAFF	TGTGCCAGCACCCCCTTTTCGGGGGGCGCGAAGGCTGAAGCTTTCTTT
TRBJ1-5	-	15	TRBV25-1	-	CASSRGEQGHQPQHF	TGTGCCAGCAGCCGGGGGGAACAGGGCCATCAGCCCCAGCATTTT